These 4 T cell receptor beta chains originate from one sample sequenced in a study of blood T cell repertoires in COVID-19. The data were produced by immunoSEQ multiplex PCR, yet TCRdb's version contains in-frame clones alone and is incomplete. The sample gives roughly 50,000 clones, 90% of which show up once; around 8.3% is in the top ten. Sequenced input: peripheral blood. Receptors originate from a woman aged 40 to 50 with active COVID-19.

The CDR3 DNA is TGCAGCGTCACTCAGGGGTACGTGGACAATGAGCAGTTCTTC. This gives the protein CSVTQGYVDNEQFF. This sequence joins TRBV29-1 and TRBJ2-1, with D perhaps TRBD1 (6 bases). The CDR3 sequence is 14 residues long. Trimming cost V 6 bases and J 5 bases, with 17 bases left between them. The V gene's germline CDR1 is SQVTM and CDR2 ANQGSEA.

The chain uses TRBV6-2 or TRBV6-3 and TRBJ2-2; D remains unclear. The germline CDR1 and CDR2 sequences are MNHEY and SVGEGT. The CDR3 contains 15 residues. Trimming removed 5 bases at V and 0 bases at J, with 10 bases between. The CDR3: CASSQNAANTGELFF. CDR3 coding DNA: TGTGCCAGCAGTCAGAACGCAGCGAACACCGGGGAGCTGTTTTTT.

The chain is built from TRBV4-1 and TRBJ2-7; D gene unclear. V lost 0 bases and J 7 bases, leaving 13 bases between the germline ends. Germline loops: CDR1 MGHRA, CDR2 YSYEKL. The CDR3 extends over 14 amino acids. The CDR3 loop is CASSQDPAQAEQYF. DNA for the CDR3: TGCGCCAGCAGCCAAGATCCGGCGCAGGCAGAGCAGTACTTC.

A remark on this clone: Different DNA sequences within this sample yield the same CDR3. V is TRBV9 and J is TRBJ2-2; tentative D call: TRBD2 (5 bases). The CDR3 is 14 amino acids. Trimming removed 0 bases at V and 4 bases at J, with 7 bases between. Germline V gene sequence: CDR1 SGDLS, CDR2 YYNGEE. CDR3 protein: CASSVGTSTGELFF. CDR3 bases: TGTGCCAGCAGCGTAGGGACTTCCACCGGGGAGCTGTTTTTT.